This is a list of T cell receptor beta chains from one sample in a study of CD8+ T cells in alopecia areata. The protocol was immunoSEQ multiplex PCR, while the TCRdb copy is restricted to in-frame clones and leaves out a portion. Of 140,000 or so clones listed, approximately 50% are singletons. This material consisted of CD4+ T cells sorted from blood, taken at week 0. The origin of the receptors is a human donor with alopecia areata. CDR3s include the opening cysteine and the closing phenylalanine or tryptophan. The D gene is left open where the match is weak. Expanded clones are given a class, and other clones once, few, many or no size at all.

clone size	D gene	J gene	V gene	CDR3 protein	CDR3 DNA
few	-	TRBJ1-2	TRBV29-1	CSALGGGGYTF	TGCAGCGCCCTGGGTGGGGGTGGCTACACCTTC
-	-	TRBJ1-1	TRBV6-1	CASSASKNTEAFF	TGTGCCAGCAGTGCTTCCAAGAACACTGAAGCTTTCTTT
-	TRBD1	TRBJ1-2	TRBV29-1	CSVLKQGFGYTF	TGCAGCGTCCTTAAACAGGGGTTTGGCTACACCTTC
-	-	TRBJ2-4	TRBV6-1	CASSSTVAKNIQYF	TGTGCCAGCAGTTCGACCGTAGCCAAAAACATTCAGTACTTC
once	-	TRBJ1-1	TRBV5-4	CASSGTGGDTEAFF	TGTGCCAGCAGCGGAACGGGGGGGGACACTGAAGCTTTCTTT
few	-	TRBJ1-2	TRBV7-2	CASSLAESGKTGGYTF	TGTGCCAGCAGCTTAGCCGAGTCGGGGAAGACGGGAGGCTACACCTTC
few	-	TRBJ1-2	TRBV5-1	CASSLVSGSGYTF	TGCGCCAGCAGCTTGGTTTCAGGGTCCGGCTACACCTTC
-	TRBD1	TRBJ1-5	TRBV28	CATMPGRGHQPQHF	TGTGCCACCATGCCGGGCAGGGGGCATCAGCCCCAGCATTTT
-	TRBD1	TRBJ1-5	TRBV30	CAWGTGEYNQPQHF	TGTGCCTGGGGGACAGGGGAGTACAATCAGCCCCAGCATTTT
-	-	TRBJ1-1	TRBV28	CASSLRFPGEAFF	TGTGCCAGCAGTTTACGTTTTCCAGGGGAAGCTTTCTTT
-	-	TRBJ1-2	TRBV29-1	CSVEDRAGYTF	TGCAGCGTTGAAGACAGGGCTGGCTACACCTTC
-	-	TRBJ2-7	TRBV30	CAWSASRSYEQYF	TGTGCCTGGAGTGCCTCCAGGAGTTACGAGCAGTACTTC
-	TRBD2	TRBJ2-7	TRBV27	CASSLSRTSGRIGEQYF	TGTGCCAGCAGTTTATCTCGGACTAGCGGGAGAATAGGCGAGCAGTACTTC
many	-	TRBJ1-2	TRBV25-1	CASSDPPGGRGHGYTF	TGTGCCAGCAGTGACCCACCCGGCGGCCGAGGACATGGCTACACCTTC
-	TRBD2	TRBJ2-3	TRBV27	CASSPLAGAKDTQYF	TGTGCCAGCAGTCCATTGGCGGGAGCGAAAGATACGCAGTATTTT
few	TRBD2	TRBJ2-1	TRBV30	CAWSVGLAGTNEQFF	TGTGCCTGGAGTGTAGGTCTAGCGGGAACCAATGAGCAGTTCTTC
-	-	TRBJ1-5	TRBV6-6	CASSPSTSNQPQHF	TGTGCCAGCAGTCCCTCCACTAGCAATCAGCCCCAGCATTTT
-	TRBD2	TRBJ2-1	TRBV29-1	CSAGHPGGEQFF	TGCAGCGCCGGCCATCCGGGGGGTGAGCAGTTCTTC
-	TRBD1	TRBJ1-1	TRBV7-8	CASSLGQGNTEAFF	TGTGCCAGCAGCTTAGGACAGGGGAACACTGAAGCTTTCTTT
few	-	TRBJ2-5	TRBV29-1	CSVDRAPGQETQYF	TGCAGCGTTGATCGAGCCCCTGGGCAAGAGACCCAGTACTTC
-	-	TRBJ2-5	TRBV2	CASSEASSGKTQYF	TGTGCCAGCAGTGAAGCGTCGTCAGGGAAGACCCAGTACTTC
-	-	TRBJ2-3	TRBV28	CASSRASPTDTQYF	TGTGCCAGCAGTCGTGCCAGCCCCACAGATACGCAGTATTTT
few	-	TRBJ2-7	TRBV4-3	CASSQELGTYEQYF	TGCGCCAGCAGCCAGGAACTTGGAACCTACGAGCAGTACTTC
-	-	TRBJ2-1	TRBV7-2	CASSLVSGPLFF	TGTGCCAGCAGCTTAGTGTCCGGGCCCCTGTTCTTC
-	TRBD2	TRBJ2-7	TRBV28	CASSGRGGEQYF	TGTGCCAGCAGTGGGCGGGGGGGCGAGCAGTACTTC
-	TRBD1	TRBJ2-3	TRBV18	CASSKGQGRTDTQYF	TGTGCCAGCTCAAAGGGACAGGGGAGGACAGATACGCAGTATTTT
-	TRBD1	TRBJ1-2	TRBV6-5	CASSFGQGDYGYTF	TGTGCCAGCAGTTTTGGACAGGGGGATTATGGCTACACCTTC
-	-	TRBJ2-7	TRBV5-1	CASRFYEQYF	TGCGCCAGCAGATTCTACGAGCAGTACTTC
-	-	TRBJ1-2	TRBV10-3	CAIRVPYREGSYGYTF	TGTGCCATCCGGGTCCCCTACAGGGAAGGATCCTATGGCTACACCTTC
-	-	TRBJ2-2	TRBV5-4	CASSLVEGTGGELFF	TGTGCCAGCAGCTTGGTCGAGGGGACGGGCGGGGAGCTGTTTTTT
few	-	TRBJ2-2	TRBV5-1	CASSFDRKNTGELFF	TGCGCCAGCAGCTTCGACAGAAAAAACACCGGGGAGCTGTTTTTT
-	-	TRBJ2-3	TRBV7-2	CASSLGPGDTQYF	TGTGCCAGCAGCTTAGGACCGGGAGATACGCAGTATTTT
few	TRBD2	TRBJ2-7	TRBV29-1	CSELLRSGRKEQYF	TGCAGCGAACTCCTGCGTAGCGGGAGAAAGGAGCAGTACTTC
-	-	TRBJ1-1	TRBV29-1	CSVEAGRRTEAFF	TGCAGCGTTGAAGCGGGACGTCGGACTGAAGCTTTCTTT
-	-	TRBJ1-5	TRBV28	CASSLSLRNQHF	TGTGCCAGCAGTTTATCACTCAGGAACCAGCATTTT
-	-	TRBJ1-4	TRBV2	CASTESWGENEKLFF	TGTGCCAGCACTGAAAGTTGGGGGGAAAATGAAAAACTGTTTTTT
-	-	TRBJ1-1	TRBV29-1	CSASLPVLNTEAFF	TGCAGCGCCTCTTTACCCGTGCTGAACACTGAAGCTTTCTTT
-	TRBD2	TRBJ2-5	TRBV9	CASSGAAGGGQETQYF	TGTGCCAGCAGCGGTGCCGCGGGAGGGGGGCAAGAGACCCAGTACTTC
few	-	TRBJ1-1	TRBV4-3	CASSQDLGVSEAFF	TGCGCCAGCAGCCAAGATCTGGGGGTATCTGAAGCTTTCTTT
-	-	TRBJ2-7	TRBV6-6	CASSYPQAEQYF	TGTGCCAGCAGTTACCCCCAGGCCGAGCAGTACTTC
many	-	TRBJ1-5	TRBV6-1	CASSERLVAQPQHF	TGTGCCAGCAGTGAACGGCTGGTAGCCCAGCCCCAGCATTTT
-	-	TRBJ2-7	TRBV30	CAWKGGAFHEQYF	TGTGCCTGGAAAGGGGGGGCGTTCCACGAGCAGTACTTC
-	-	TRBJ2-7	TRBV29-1	CSVAGSSYEQYF	TGCAGCGTTGCCGGGAGCTCCTACGAGCAGTACTTC
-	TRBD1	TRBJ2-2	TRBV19	CASSIVPGTANTGELFF	TGTGCCAGTAGTATAGTCCCCGGGACAGCGAACACCGGGGAGCTGTTTTTT
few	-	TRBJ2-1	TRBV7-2	CASSLSVKYNEQFF	TGTGCCAGCAGCCTAAGCGTGAAGTACAATGAGCAGTTCTTC